The 16 T cell receptor beta chains reported below all come from one sample, sequenced in a study of synovial regulatory T cells in juvenile arthritis. The repertoire was sequenced with immunoSEQ multiplex PCR; TCRdb's copy has only in-frame clones and lacks some. The repertoire table contains roughly 2,800 clones. Each patient with active arthritis gave synovial fluid along with matched peripheral blood. Material for sequencing was Treg cells from the synovium. The receptors here all came from a donor younger than 30 with juvenile idiopathic arthritis.

The genes are TRBV6-5 and TRBJ1-6. The CDR3 has 16 amino acids. No DNA has been recorded. Per germline, CDR1 MNHEY and CDR2 SVGAGI. The CDR3 loop reads CASSYDWQPLGVALHF.

The chain combines TRBV18 with TRBJ2-6; TCRdb reports TRBD1, a call that lacks DNA to check it against. CDR3 length: 16 amino acids. The DNA is unrecorded. Germline V gives CDR1 KGHSH, CDR2 LQKENI. The CDR3 is CASSPGGQAGANVLTF.

The chain has TRBV7-2 and TRBJ1-1. This CDR3 comprises 12 residues. Only the protein sequence is given. Germline V CDR1 and CDR2: SGHTA, FQGNSA. CDR3 protein: CASSFFRTEAFF.

Judged by frequency, this clone is medium-sized. This chain links TRBV7-9 with TRBJ2-7. The CDR3 runs to 15 residues. DNA is not recorded here. The germline V gene encodes CDR1 SEHNR and CDR2 FQNEAQ (reference sequence). CDR3: CASSLGDVLSYEQYF. Full variable domain (missing parts from reference TRBV7-9 and TRBJ2-7): DTGVSQNPRHKITKRGQNVTFRCDPISEHNRLYWYRQTLGQGPEFLTYFQNEAQLEKSRLLSDRFSAERPKGSFSTLEIQRTEQGDSAMYLCASSLGDVLSYEQYFGPGTRLTVT.

The V call is TRBV9, the J call TRBJ2-5; TCRdb selects TRBD2, and the lack of DNA leaves this call unchecked. Germline V gene data show CDR1 as SGDLS and CDR2 as YYNGEE. CDR3 length: 16 amino acids. DNA was not recorded. The CDR3 loop is CASSVYWTSGQETQYF.

V and J are TRBV6-1 and TRBJ1-6; the D call from TCRdb, TRBD1, cannot be confirmed without DNA. The CDR3 is made up of 16 amino acids. The coding DNA is unavailable. Germline V CDR1 and CDR2: MNHNS, SASEGT. CDR3 in amino acids: CASSEGPTSYNSPLHF.

The V gene is TRBV7-2, the J gene TRBJ1-1; with no DNA, the TCRdb D assignment of TRBD1 cannot be verified. The V gene's germline CDR1 is SGHTA and CDR2 FQGNSA. The CDR3 loop spans 13 amino acids. The DNA sequence is not available. The chain's CDR3 is CASSQDMNTEAFF. Variable domain in full (rest from reference TRBV7-2 and TRBJ1-1): GAGVSQSPSNKVTEKGKDVELRCDPISGHTALYWYRQSLGQGLEFLIYFQGNSAPDKSGLPSDRFSAERTGGSVSTLTIQRTQQEDSAVYLCASSQDMNTEAFFGQGTRLTVV.

This clone counts as medium-sized by frequency. This chain uses TRBV19 with TRBJ1-2; TCRdb returns TRBD1, unconfirmable since there is no DNA. Per the germline V gene, CDR1 is LNHDA and CDR2 is SQIVND (reference sequence). This CDR3 spans 16 amino acids. No DNA is given. The CDR3 protein is CASSTHGTGADYGYTF.

The rearrangement joins TRBV6-5 to TRBJ1-3. Germline V gives CDR1 MNHEY, CDR2 SVGAGI. The CDR3 is 14 residues long. DNA is not recorded here. The CDR3 here is CASREQGGGNTIYF.

This clone is called medium-sized (0.01 to 0.1%) based on its frequency. The rearrangement uses TRBV7-2 and TRBJ1-5; lacking DNA, the TRBD1 call made by TCRdb goes unchecked. Germline V gene data show CDR1 as SGHTA and CDR2 as FQGNSA. The CDR3 loop spans 15 amino acids. The record lacks a DNA sequence. CDR3 sequence: CASSLEGTVNQPQHF.

The genes are TRBV14 and TRBJ1-1. Germline CDR1 and CDR2: SGHDN and FVKESK. This CDR3 contains 13 residues. No DNA sequence is on record. This chain's CDR3 is CASSQKVNTEAFF.

This clone shows up as medium-sized by frequency. The rearrangement uses TRBV6-1 and TRBJ1-5; TCRdb proposes TRBD1, but this gene call is untestable without DNA. CDR1 is MNHNS and CDR2 is SASEGT in the germline V gene. CDR3 length: 17 residues. The DNA sequence is not available. CDR3 loop: CASSDRQEYLHNQPQHF.

By frequency, this clone registers medium-sized. The rearrangement links TRBV6-6 to TRBJ1-2; TCRdb picks TRBD1, but there is no DNA to check that call. The CDR3 runs to 14 residues. The protein alone is recorded here. Germline V gene sequence: CDR1 MNHNY, CDR2 SVGAGI (reference sequence). This CDR3 reads CASSPQGKVYGYTF.

V is TRBV5-6 and J is TRBJ2-6. CDR1 is SGHDT, CDR2 YYEEEE, per germline. The CDR3 covers 13 residues. A DNA sequence was not provided. The CDR3 protein is CASSISGANVLTF.

This rearrangement joins TRBV5-4 to TRBJ2-1. Germline CDR1 and CDR2: SGHNT and YYREEE (reference sequence). The CDR3 has 13 residues. The DNA is unrecorded. CDR3 sequence: CASSLGAYNEQFF.

The chain joins TRBV7-9 to TRBJ1-4. CDR3 size: 18 residues. The DNA is not on file. The germline CDR1 and CDR2 sequences are SEHNR and FQNEAQ (reference sequence). The CDR3 here is CASSGRRDPLATNEKLFF.